Reported below is one T cell receptor beta chain. This entry is derived from a study of preoperative IRX-2 immunotherapy in early breast cancer. Specified treatment: preoperative locoregional IRX-2 cytokine immunotherapy. Patients received preoperative, locoregional IRX-2 cytokine immunotherapy in a phase Ib study. The method was immunoSEQ multiplex PCR; TCRdb's version includes in-frame clones alone and lacks a portion of them. The table has around 95,000 clones, roughly 90% seen once; the top ten hold around 2%. CDR3 length: 13 amino acids. Germline V gene data show CDR1 as MNHGY and CDR2 as SAAAGT. V lost 4 bases, J lost 7 bases, and 13 bases lay in between.

The source material was tumor tissue, sampled after IRX-2 immunotherapy. The chain couples TRBV6-8 to TRBJ2-5, with D hard to call. The clonotype comes from a human donor with breast cancer. The CDR3 coding sequence is TGTGCCAGCAGTTCAGACGAGGTGGGGACCCAGTACTTC. The encoded protein is CASSSDEVGTQYF.